A selection of T cell receptor beta chains follows, all from one sample in a study of CD8+ T cells in alopecia areata. TCRdb keeps only in-frame clones here, not all; method: immunoSEQ multiplex PCR. The sample lists roughly 250,000 clones, roughly 69% occurring once. The sample was CD4+ T cells sorted from blood, taken at week 0. All receptors come from a human donor with alopecia areata. The CDR3 runs from the conserved cysteine through the conserved F or W. Each record gives: D gene, J gene, V gene, clone size, CDR3 protein, CDR3 DNA. D genes are given only for firm matches. The listing skips clone size in some rows; elsewhere it reads once, few, many or a size class.

D: TRBD2
J: TRBJ2-1
V: TRBV15
size: once
CDR3: CATSRAGGTYNEQFF
DNA: TGTGCCACCAGCAGAGCGGGGGGGACTTACAATGAGCAGTTCTTC

D: TRBD1
J: TRBJ1-5
V: TRBV2
size: -
CDR3: CASRGTGGLRGQPQHF
DNA: TGTGCCAGCAGGGGGACAGGGGGTCTTCGGGGACAGCCCCAGCATTTT

D: TRBD1
J: TRBJ1-6
V: TRBV7-2
size: -
CDR3: CASSSKWDRASSYNSPLHF
DNA: TGTGCCAGCAGCTCGAAATGGGACAGGGCAAGCTCCTATAATTCACCCCTCCACTTT

D: -
J: TRBJ1-1
V: TRBV27
size: -
CDR3: CASSLIQGVNTEAFF
DNA: TGTGCCAGCAGTTTGATTCAGGGAGTGAACACTGAAGCTTTCTTT

D: -
J: TRBJ1-1
V: TRBV29-1
size: -
CDR3: CSVLGRAGAEAFF
DNA: TGCAGCGTTTTGGGCAGGGCCGGTGCTGAAGCTTTCTTT

D: -
J: TRBJ1-2
V: TRBV29-1
size: -
CDR3: CSVGQGGNYGYTF
DNA: TGCAGCGTTGGGCAGGGCGGAAACTATGGCTACACCTTC

D: -
J: TRBJ1-5
V: TRBV4-1
size: -
CDR3: CASSPSPRGNQPQHF
DNA: TGCGCCAGCAGTCCCAGTCCGCGCGGTAATCAGCCCCAGCATTTT

D: -
J: TRBJ1-2
V: TRBV4-2
size: -
CDR3: CASSQDPGMGGYTF
DNA: TGTGCCAGCAGCCAAGATCCGGGGATGGGTGGCTACACCTTC

D: -
J: TRBJ1-6
V: TRBV5-1
size: -
CDR3: CASSLEGISPLHF
DNA: TGCGCCAGCAGCTTGGAGGGGATCTCACCCCTCCACTTT

D: -
J: TRBJ1-5
V: TRBV27
size: -
CDR3: CASSLVFGRSNQPQHF
DNA: TGTGCCAGCAGTTTGGTATTTGGCAGAAGCAATCAGCCCCAGCATTTT

D: -
J: TRBJ2-7
V: TRBV5-6
size: -
CDR3: CASSRLGPGASYEQYF
DNA: TGTGCCAGCAGTCGCTTAGGGCCCGGCGCGAGCTACGAGCAGTACTTC

D: -
J: TRBJ1-6
V: TRBV4-2
size: -
CDR3: CASRQARTYNSPLHF
DNA: TGTGCCAGCAGACAGGCCCGGACCTATAATTCACCCCTCCACTTT

D: -
J: TRBJ1-1
V: TRBV18
size: -
CDR3: CASSPTTRGGTEAFF
DNA: TGTGCCAGCTCACCGACAACTCGGGGGGGAACTGAAGCTTTCTTT

D: TRBD1
J: TRBJ2-7
V: TRBV11-1
size: -
CDR3: CASSTGQGAYEQYF
DNA: TGTGCCAGCAGCACGGGACAGGGCGCCTACGAGCAGTACTTC

D: -
J: TRBJ2-5
V: TRBV10-3
size: -
CDR3: CAISVTAGHQETQYF
DNA: TGTGCCATCAGCGTAACGGCCGGGCATCAAGAGACCCAGTACTTC